This is a list of T cell receptor beta chains from one sample in a study of blood T cell repertoires in COVID-19. Libraries were prepared by immunoSEQ multiplex PCR; TCRdb keeps only in-frame clonotypes and omits some of them. Counted here are about 120,000 clones, around 85% occurring once; the ten biggest clones make up about 3.9%. Sequencing input: peripheral blood. Receptors originate from a man aged 55 to 70 with acute or convalescent COVID-19. Both conserved end residues are part of each CDR3. A D gene is named only where the DNA matches it firmly. The size field is filled for only some rows; it gives once, few, many or a size class.

clone_size | j_call | v_call | d_call | cdr3_aa | cdr3_nt
- | TRBJ2-2 | TRBV3-1/TRBV3-2 | - | CASGRQGDTGELFF | TGTGCCAGCGGGCGGCAGGGCGACACCGGGGAGCTGTTTTTT
once | TRBJ2-7 | TRBV5-1 | - | CASSLGPPAGDYDSYEQYF | TGCGCCAGCAGCTTGGGCCCTCCCGCAGGGGATTATGACTCCTACGAGCAGTACTTC
- | TRBJ2-2 | TRBV24-1 | - | CATSDPGLRAGELFF | TGTGCCACCAGTGATCCAGGACTGAGAGCCGGGGAGCTGTTTTTT
- | TRBJ1-1 | TRBV27 | TRBD1 | CASSLRTGPNTEAFF | TGTGCCAGCAGTTTAAGGACAGGGCCGAACACTGAAGCTTTCTTT
few | TRBJ1-2 | TRBV7-9 | - | CASSLAAYGYTF | TGTGCCAGCAGCTTAGCAGCTTATGGCTACACCTTC
- | TRBJ2-5 | TRBV6-6 | - | CASSFQGETQYF | TGTGCCAGCAGTTTCCAGGGGGAGACCCAGTACTTC
- | TRBJ2-3 | TRBV19 | - | CASKSSQSTDTQYF | TGTGCCAGTAAGAGTAGCCAGAGCACAGATACGCAGTATTTT
once | TRBJ1-5 | TRBV28 | TRBD1 | CASRDRAQPQHF | TGTGCTTCCAGGGACAGGGCTCAGCCCCAGCATTTT
- | TRBJ1-5 | TRBV1 | - | CTSSPPAEAYQPQHF | TGCACCAGCAGCCCTCCGGCGGAAGCTTATCAGCCCCAGCATTTT
once | TRBJ1-1 | TRBV5-4 | - | CASSLAAGRGNTEAFF | TGTGCCAGCAGCTTGGCCGCGGGCAGGGGGAACACTGAAGCTTTCTTT
- | TRBJ1-2 | TRBV28 | - | CASSPSVRASGGYTF | TGTGCCAGCAGTCCCAGTGTCAGGGCCTCGGGTGGCTACACCTTC
- | TRBJ2-1 | TRBV11-2 | TRBD1 | CASSLEGTGTNEQFF | TGTGCCAGCAGCTTAGAAGGGACAGGGACGAATGAGCAGTTCTTC
- | TRBJ2-3 | TRBV27 | - | CASSSLFNTDTQYF | TGTGCCAGCAGTTCCCTCTTTAACACAGATACGCAGTATTTT
- | TRBJ2-6 | TRBV5-1 | TRBD1 | CASSLAIFSFTWDSTSSGANVLTF | TGCGCCAGCAGCTTGGCCATATTCAGCTTCACCTGGGACAGCACATCCTCTGGGGCCAACGTCCTGACTTTC
- | TRBJ1-3 | TRBV19 | TRBD1 | CASSIARDRFSGNTIYF | TGTGCCAGTAGTATAGCCCGGGACAGGTTCTCTGGAAACACCATATATTTT
few | TRBJ2-7 | TRBV5-4 | TRBD2 | CASSSGGLAGAPGGEQYF | TGTGCCAGCAGCTCGGGAGGCTTAGCGGGAGCCCCGGGGGGCGAGCAGTACTTC
- | TRBJ1-5 | TRBV4-2 | - | CASSQDGGRPNHQPQHF | TGTGCCAGCAGCCAAGATGGGGGGAGGCCGAATCATCAGCCCCAGCATTTT
- | TRBJ2-3 | TRBV7-2 | TRBD1 | CASSSRGRTDTQYF | TGTGCCAGCAGCTCGAGGGGGCGCACAGATACGCAGTATTTT
- | TRBJ2-7 | TRBV4-3 | TRBD2 | CASSQGESGRSYEQYF | TGCGCCAGCAGCCAAGGGGAGAGCGGGAGGTCCTACGAGCAGTACTTC
- | TRBJ1-2 | TRBV5-4 | TRBD1 | CASSRTGEAYKFGYTF | TGTGCCAGCAGCCGGACAGGGGAAGCCTATAAGTTTGGCTACACCTTC
- | TRBJ2-3 | TRBV4-3 | - | CASSQRQDTDTQYF | TGCGCCAGCAGCCAAAGACAGGACACAGATACGCAGTATTTT
- | TRBJ2-2 | TRBV5-4 | - | CASSGGGGNTGELFF | TGTGCCAGCAGTGGGGGAGGGGGGAACACCGGGGAGCTGTTTTTT
- | TRBJ2-5 | TRBV18 | - | CASSPRLARGETQYF | TGTGCCAGCTCACCACGTTTGGCGAGGGGGGAGACCCAGTACTTC
once | TRBJ2-7 | TRBV28 | TRBD1 | CASNLYGTGTLEQYF | TGTGCCAGCAACTTATACGGGACAGGAACCCTCGAGCAGTACTTC
- | TRBJ2-1 | TRBV6-6 | - | CASSRLRNEQFF | TGTGCCAGCAGCCGCCTCAGGAATGAGCAGTTCTTC
- | TRBJ2-3 | TRBV9 | TRBD2 | CASSGHSGSAEDTQYF | TGTGCCAGCAGCGGACATAGCGGGTCGGCTGAAGATACGCAGTATTTT
- | TRBJ2-7 | TRBV7-2 | - | CASSTGRSYEQYF | TGTGCCAGCAGCACAGGACGGTCCTACGAGCAGTACTTC
- | TRBJ2-1 | TRBV7-9 | TRBD1 | CASSSRGTGPNEQFF | TGTGCCAGCAGCTCAAGGGGGACAGGCCCCAATGAGCAGTTCTTC
- | TRBJ2-2 | TRBV7-8 | - | CASRHIQENTGELFF | TGTGCCAGCAGGCATATACAGGAAAACACCGGGGAGCTGTTTTTT
- | TRBJ1-4 | TRBV2 | - | CAARGNEKLFF | TGTGCCGCCAGGGGTAATGAAAAACTGTTTTTT
- | TRBJ1-2 | TRBV7-2 | TRBD1 | CASSLGQGAQGGYTF | TGTGCCAGCAGCTTAGGGCAGGGGGCGCAGGGCGGCTACACCTTC
few | TRBJ2-7 | TRBV5-8 | TRBD1 | CASSSRADRAYEQYF | TGTGCCAGCAGCTCGAGAGCCGACAGGGCCTACGAGCAGTACTTC
- | TRBJ2-1 | TRBV27 | - | CASSFWREYNEQFF | TGTGCCAGCAGTTTTTGGCGGGAATACAATGAGCAGTTCTTC
- | TRBJ2-2 | TRBV7-2 | TRBD2 | CASSLAGLAGLRTGELFF | TGTGCCAGCAGCTTAGCGGGACTAGCGGGACTCCGAACCGGGGAGCTGTTTTTT
- | TRBJ2-1 | TRBV7-9 | - | CASSLRRLDSNEQFF | TGTGCCAGCAGCTTACGGCGGTTGGATAGCAATGAGCAGTTCTTC
- | TRBJ2-7 | TRBV19 | TRBD2 | CASGQGATSGRASHEQYF | TGTGCCAGTGGACAGGGGGCGACTAGCGGGAGGGCCAGTCACGAGCAGTACTTC
- | TRBJ2-7 | TRBV28 | - | CASSLFRLSSYEQYF | TGTGCCAGCAGTTTATTCAGGTTGAGCTCCTACGAGCAGTACTTC
- | TRBJ2-2 | TRBV5-1 | - | CASSVPSPTGELFF | TGCGCCAGCAGCGTGCCTAGCCCCACCGGGGAGCTGTTTTTT
- | TRBJ1-1 | TRBV3-1/TRBV3-2 | - | CASSQVRGGGPYQAFF | TGTGCCAGCAGCCAAGTCCGGGGGGGCGGCCCTTACCAGGCTTTCTTT
- | TRBJ2-5 | TRBV7-9 | - | CASGETQYF | TGTGCTTCGGGGGAGACCCAGTACTTC
- | TRBJ2-7 | TRBV20-1 | - | CSARDQGDQYF | TGCAGTGCTAGAGATCAAGGGGATCAGTACTTC
- | TRBJ2-3 | TRBV11-2 | - | CASRRQTDTQYF | TGTGCCAGCAGGCGACAGACAGATACGCAGTATTTT
- | TRBJ2-7 | TRBV5-4 | TRBD2 | CASSEGLAGGVYF | TGTGCCAGCAGCGAGGGACTAGCGGGAGGGGTGTACTTC
- | TRBJ2-7 | TRBV27 | - | CASSAGYEQYF | TGTGCCAGCAGTGCCGGCTACGAGCAGTACTTC
once | TRBJ2-7 | TRBV10-2 | TRBD2 | CATLRGTSGFLSYEQYF | TGCGCCACCCTTCGAGGGACTAGCGGGTTCCTATCCTACGAGCAGTACTTC
- | TRBJ1-6 | TRBV11-2 | TRBD1 | CASSFRGRGNSPLHF | TGTGCCAGCAGCTTCCGGGGCAGGGGGAATTCACCCCTCCACTTT
- | TRBJ2-2 | TRBV7-3 | - | CASSLTRPGELFF | TGTGCCAGCAGCTTAACGAGGCCCGGGGAGCTGTTTTTT
- | TRBJ2-2 | TRBV28 | - | CASSLVGVGELFF | TGTGCCAGCAGTTTAGTCGGTGTCGGGGAGCTGTTTTTT
- | TRBJ2-3 | TRBV19 | - | CASSAQGVGDTQYF | TGTGCCAGTAGTGCCCAGGGTGTCGGAGATACGCAGTATTTT
- | TRBJ1-1 | TRBV5-1 | - | CASSLAENTEAFF | TGCGCCAGCAGCTTGGCAGAGAACACTGAAGCTTTCTTT
- | TRBJ1-1 | TRBV27 | - | CASSPSTGWGTEAFF | TGTGCCAGCAGTCCCTCCACAGGGTGGGGCACTGAAGCTTTCTTT
- | TRBJ2-7 | TRBV28 | TRBD1 | CASSTPGTGPECEQYF | TGTGCCAGCAGTACCCCAGGGACAGGGCCAGAATGCGAGCAGTACTTC
- | TRBJ2-7 | TRBV11-1 | TRBD1 | CASSLGTGGEQYF | TGTGCCAGCAGCTTGGGGACAGGGGGCGAGCAGTACTTC
- | TRBJ2-7 | TRBV28 | TRBD2 | CASSPQGLAGVFSYEQYF | TGTGCCAGCAGTCCTCAGGGACTAGCGGGGGTCTTCTCCTACGAGCAGTACTTC
- | TRBJ2-3 | TRBV7-9 | TRBD2 | CASTVAGAGNTQYF | TGTGCCAGCACCGTAGCGGGAGCCGGGAATACGCAGTATTTT
- | TRBJ2-5 | TRBV11-3 | TRBD2 | CASSPGTSGRGLGETQYF | TGTGCCAGCAGCCCGGGGACTAGCGGGAGGGGGCTGGGGGAGACCCAGTACTTC
- | TRBJ2-4 | TRBV25-1 | TRBD1 | CASSDTGGSKNIQYF | TGTGCCAGCAGCGATACAGGGGGTAGCAAAAACATTCAGTACTTC
- | TRBJ2-5 | TRBV18 | - | CASSQGVDETQYF | TGTGCCAGCTCACAGGGGGTGGATGAGACCCAGTACTTC
- | TRBJ2-3 | TRBV4-2 | TRBD2 | CASSQDGAGEVDTQYF | TGTGCCAGCAGCCAAGACGGAGCGGGAGAGGTAGATACGCAGTATTTT